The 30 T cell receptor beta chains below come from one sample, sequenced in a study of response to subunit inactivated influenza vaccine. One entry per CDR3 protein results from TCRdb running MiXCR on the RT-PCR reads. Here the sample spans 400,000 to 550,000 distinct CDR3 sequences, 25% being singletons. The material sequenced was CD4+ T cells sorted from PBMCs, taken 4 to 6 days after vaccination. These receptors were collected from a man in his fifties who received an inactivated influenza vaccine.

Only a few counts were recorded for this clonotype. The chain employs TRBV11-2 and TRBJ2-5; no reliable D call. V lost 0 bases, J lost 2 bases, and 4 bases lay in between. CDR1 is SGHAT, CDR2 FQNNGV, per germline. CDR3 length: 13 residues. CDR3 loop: CASSLERQETQYF. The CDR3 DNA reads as TGTGCCAGCAGCTTAGAACGTCAAGAGACCCAGTACTTC.

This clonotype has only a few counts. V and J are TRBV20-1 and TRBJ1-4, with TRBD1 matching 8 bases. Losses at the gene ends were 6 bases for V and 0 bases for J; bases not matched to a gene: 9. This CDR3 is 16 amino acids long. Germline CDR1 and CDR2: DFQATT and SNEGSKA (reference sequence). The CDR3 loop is CSAPPRQGSTNEKLFF. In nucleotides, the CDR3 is TGCAGTGCCCCACCGAGACAGGGGTCAACTAATGAAAAACTGTTTTTT.

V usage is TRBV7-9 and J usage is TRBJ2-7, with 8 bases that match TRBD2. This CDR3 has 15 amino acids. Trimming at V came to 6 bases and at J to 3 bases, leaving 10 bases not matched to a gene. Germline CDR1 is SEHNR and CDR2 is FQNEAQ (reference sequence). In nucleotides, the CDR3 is TGTGCCAGCAGTTCCCGGGCACTAGCGGACTACGAGCAGTACTTC. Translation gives CASSSRALADYEQYF.

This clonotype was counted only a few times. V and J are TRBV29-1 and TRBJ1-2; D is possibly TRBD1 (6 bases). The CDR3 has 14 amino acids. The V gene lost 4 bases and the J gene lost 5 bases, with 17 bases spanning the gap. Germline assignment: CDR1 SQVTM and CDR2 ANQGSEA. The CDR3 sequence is CSVAGGPGGYGYTF. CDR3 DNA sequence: TGCAGCGTTGCTGGGGGGCCCGGAGGTTATGGCTACACCTTC. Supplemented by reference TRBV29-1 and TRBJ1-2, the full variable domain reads SAVISQKPSRDICQRGTSLTIQCQVDSQVTMMFWYRQQPGQSLTLIATANQGSEATYESGFVIDKFPISRPNLTFSTLTVSNMSPEDSSIYLCSVAGGPGGYGYTFGSGTRLTVV.

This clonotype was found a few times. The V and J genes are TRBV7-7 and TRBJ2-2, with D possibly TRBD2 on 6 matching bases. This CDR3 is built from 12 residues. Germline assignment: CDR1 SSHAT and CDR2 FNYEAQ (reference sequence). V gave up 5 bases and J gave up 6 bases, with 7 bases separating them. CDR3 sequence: CASSGTSGELFF. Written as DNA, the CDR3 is TGTGCCAGCAGCGGGACTTCCGGGGAGCTGTTTTTT.

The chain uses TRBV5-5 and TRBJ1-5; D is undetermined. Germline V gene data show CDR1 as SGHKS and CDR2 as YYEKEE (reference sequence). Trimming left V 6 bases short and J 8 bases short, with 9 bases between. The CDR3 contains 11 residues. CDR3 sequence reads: CASTLSKPQHF. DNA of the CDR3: TGTGCCAGCACTCTATCCAAGCCCCAGCATTTT.

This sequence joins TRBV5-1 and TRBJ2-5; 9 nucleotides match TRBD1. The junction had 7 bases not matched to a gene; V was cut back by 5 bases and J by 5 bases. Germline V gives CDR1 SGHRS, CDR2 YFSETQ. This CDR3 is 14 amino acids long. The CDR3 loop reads CASRDRDRAETQYF. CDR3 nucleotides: TGCGCCAGCAGGGACAGGGACAGGGCGGAGACCCAGTACTTC.

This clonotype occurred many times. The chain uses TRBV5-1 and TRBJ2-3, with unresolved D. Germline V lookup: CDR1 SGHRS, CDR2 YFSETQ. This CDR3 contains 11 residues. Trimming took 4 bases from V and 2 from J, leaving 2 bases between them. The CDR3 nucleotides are TGCGCCAGCAGCGACACAGATACGCAGTATTTT. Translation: CASSDTDTQYF.

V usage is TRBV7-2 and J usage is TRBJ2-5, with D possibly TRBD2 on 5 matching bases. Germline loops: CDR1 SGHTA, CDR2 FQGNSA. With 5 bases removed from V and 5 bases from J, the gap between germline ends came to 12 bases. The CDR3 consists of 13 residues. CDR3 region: CASSPGVVETQYF. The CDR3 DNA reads TGTGCCAGCAGCCCCGGGGTGGTGGAGACCCAGTACTTC.

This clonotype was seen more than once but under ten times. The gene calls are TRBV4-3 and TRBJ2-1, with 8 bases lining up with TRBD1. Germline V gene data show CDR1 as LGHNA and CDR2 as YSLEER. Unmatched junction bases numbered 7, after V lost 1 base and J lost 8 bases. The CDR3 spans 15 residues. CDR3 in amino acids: CASSQGRGLWDEQFF. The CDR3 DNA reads TGCGCCAGCAGCCAAGGCAGGGGGCTGTGGGATGAGCAGTTCTTC.

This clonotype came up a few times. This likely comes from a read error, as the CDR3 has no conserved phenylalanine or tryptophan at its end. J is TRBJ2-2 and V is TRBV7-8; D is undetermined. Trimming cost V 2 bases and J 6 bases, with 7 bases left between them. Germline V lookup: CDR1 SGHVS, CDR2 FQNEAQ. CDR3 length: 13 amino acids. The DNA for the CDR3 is TGTGCCAGCAGCTTAACCTTGGCCGGGGAGCTGTTTCTT. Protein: CASSLTLAGELFL.

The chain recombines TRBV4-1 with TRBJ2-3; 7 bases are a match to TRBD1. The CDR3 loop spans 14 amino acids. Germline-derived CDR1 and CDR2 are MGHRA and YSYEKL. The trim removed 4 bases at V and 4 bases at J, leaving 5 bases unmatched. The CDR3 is CASSPQGGADTQYF. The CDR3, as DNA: TGCGCCAGCAGCCCTCAAGGGGGCGCAGATACGCAGTATTTT.

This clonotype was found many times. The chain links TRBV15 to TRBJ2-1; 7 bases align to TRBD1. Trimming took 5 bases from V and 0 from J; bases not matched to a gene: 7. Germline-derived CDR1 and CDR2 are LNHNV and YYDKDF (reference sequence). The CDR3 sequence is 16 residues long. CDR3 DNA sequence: TGTGCCACCAGCGGTGGACAGGTATCCTCCTACAATGAGCAGTTCTTC. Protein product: CATSGGQVSSYNEQFF.

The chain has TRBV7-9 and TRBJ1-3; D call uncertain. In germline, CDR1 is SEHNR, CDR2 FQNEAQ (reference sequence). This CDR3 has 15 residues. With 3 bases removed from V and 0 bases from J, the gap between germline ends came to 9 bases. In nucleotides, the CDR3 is TGTGCCAGCAGCTTGGGCGGAGCCTCTGGAAACACCATATATTTT. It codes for CASSLGGASGNTIYF.

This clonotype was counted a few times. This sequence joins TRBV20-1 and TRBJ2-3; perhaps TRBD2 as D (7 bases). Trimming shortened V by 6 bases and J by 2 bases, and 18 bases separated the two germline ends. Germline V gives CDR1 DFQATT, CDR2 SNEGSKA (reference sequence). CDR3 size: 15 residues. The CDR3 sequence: CSALWGGGPTDTQYF. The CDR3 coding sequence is TGCAGTGCCCTGTGGGGAGGGGGTCCCACAGATACGCAGTATTTT.

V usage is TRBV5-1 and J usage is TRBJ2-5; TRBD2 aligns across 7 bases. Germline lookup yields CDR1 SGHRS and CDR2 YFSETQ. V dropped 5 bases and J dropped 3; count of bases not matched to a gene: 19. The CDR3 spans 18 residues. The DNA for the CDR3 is TGCGCCAGCAGTGGTGATCTCAGAGGACTAGAGGAAAAAGAGACCCAGTACTTC. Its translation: CASSGDLRGLEEKETQYF.

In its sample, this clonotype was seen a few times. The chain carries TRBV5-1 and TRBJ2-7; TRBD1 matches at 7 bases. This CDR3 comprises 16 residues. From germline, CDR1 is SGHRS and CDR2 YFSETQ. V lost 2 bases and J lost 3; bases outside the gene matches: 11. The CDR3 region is CASSLPVGTENYEQYF. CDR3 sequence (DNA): TGCGCCAGCAGCTTACCGGTCGGGACAGAAAACTACGAGCAGTACTTC.

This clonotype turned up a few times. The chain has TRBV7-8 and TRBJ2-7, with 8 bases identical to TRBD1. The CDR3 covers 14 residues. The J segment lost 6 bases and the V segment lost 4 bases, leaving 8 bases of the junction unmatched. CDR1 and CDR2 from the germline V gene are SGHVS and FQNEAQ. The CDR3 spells CASSSRTGRGEQYF. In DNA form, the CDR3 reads TGTGCCAGCAGCTCCCGGACAGGGAGAGGCGAGCAGTACTTC.

The CDR3 protein is CSARVGAGNSKEQYF. For the CDR3, the DNA is TGCAGTGCTAGAGTAGGAGCCGGGAACTCTAAAGAGCAGTACTTC. This chain joins TRBV20-1 and TRBJ2-7; the D gene is possibly TRBD2 (5 bases). V was cut by 1 base and J by 7 bases, with 20 bases left in between. Germline CDR1 and CDR2: DFQATT and SNEGSKA (reference sequence). The CDR3 is 15 amino acids.

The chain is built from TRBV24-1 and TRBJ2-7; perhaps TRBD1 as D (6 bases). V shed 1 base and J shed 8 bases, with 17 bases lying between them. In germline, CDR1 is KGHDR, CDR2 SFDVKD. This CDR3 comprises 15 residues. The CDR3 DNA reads TGTGCCACCAGTGATTTCCCGCCACCACAGGGAAAGCAGTACTTC. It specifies CATSDFPPPQGKQYF.

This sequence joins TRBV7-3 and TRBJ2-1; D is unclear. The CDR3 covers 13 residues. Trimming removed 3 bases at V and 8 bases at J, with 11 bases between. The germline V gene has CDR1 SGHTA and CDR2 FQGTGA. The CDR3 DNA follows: TGTGCCAGCAGCTTGTCCTATCGCGATGAGCAGTTCTTC. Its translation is CASSLSYRDEQFF.

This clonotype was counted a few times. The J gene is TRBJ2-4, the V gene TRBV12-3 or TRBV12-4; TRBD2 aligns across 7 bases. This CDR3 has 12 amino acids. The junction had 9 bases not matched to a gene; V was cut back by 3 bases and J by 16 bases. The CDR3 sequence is CASSLSTSQTYF. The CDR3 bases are TGTGCCAGCAGTTTGTCGACTAGCCAGACATACTTC.

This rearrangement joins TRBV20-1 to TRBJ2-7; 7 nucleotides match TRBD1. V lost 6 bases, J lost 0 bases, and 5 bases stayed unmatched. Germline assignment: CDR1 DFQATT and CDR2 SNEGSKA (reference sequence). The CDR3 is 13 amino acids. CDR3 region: CSAWDSSSYEQYF. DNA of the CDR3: TGCAGTGCCTGGGACAGTAGCTCCTACGAGCAGTACTTC.

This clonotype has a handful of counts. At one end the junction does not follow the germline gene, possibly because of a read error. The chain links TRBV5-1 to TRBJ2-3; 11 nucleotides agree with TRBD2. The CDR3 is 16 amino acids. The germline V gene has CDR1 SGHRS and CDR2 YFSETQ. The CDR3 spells CASSPRLAGNTDTQYF. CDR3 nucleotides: TGTGCCAGCAGCCCAAGACTAGCGGGGAACACAGATACGCAGTATTTT.

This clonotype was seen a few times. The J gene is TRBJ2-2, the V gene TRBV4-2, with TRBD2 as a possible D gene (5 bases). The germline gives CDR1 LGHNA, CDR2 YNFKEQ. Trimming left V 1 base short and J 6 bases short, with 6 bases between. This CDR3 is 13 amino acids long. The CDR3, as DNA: TGTGCCAGCAGCCAAGTCGGGGCCGGGGAGCTGTTTTTT. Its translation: CASSQVGAGELFF.

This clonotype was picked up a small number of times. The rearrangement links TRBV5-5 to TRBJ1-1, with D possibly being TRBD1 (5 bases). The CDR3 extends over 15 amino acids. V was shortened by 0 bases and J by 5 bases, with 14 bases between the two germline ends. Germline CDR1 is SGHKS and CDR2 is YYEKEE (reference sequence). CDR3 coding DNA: TGTGCCAGCAGCTTGGCCCCGGGGGGAGTGACTGAAGCTTTCTTT. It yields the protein CASSLAPGGVTEAFF.

The CDR3 nucleotides read TGTGCCAGCAGTTTAGCAACAGGTGAAAAACTGTTTTTT. This sequence encodes CASSLATGEKLFF. The rearrangement joins TRBV28 to TRBJ1-4; D possibly corresponds to TRBD1 (5 bases). This CDR3 has 13 residues. V was shortened by 2 bases and J by 7 bases, with 8 bases between the two germline ends. Per germline, CDR1 MDHEN and CDR2 SYDVKM.

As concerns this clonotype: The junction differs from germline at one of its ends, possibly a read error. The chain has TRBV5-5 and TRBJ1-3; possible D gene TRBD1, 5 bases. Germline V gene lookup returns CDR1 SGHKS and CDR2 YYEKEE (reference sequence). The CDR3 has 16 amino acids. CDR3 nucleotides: TGTGCCAGCAGCAATCACGCCGGGGCCTCTGGATACACCATATATTTT. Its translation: CASSNHAGASGYTIYF.

The CDR3 reads CSARDGQGAGEQFF. Written as DNA, the CDR3 is TGCAGTGCTAGAGATGGGCAGGGGGCAGGGGAGCAGTTCTTC. V usage is TRBV20-1 and J usage is TRBJ2-1, with 8 positions matching TRBD1. Per the germline V gene, CDR1 is DFQATT and CDR2 is SNEGSKA (reference sequence). The CDR3 spans 14 residues. Trimming at V came to 0 bases and at J to 10 bases, leaving 8 bases not matched to a gene.

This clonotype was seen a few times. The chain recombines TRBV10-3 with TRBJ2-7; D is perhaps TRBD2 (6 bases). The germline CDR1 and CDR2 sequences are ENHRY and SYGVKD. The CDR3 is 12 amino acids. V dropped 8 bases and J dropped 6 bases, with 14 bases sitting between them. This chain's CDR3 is CAIGTSGGEQYF. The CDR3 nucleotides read TGTGCCATCGGGACTTCTGGGGGCGAGCAGTACTTC.